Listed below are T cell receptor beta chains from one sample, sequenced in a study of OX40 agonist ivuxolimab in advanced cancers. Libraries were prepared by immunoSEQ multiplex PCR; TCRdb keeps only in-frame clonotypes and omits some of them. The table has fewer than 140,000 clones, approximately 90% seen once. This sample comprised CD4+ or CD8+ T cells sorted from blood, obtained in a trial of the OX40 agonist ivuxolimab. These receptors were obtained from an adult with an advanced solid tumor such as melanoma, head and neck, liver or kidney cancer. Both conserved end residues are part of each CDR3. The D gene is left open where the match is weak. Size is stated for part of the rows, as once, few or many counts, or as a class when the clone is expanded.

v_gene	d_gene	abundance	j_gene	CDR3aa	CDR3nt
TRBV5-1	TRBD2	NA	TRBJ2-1	CASRFDGGYYNEQFF	TGCGCCAGTCGCTTTGACGGGGGGTACTACAATGAGCAGTTCTTC
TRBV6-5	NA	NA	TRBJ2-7	CASGEGAQREQYF	TGTGCCAGCGGGGAGGGGGCGCAGCGCGAGCAGTACTTC
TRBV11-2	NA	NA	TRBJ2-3	CASSLTIGGGSDTQYF	TGTGCCAGCAGCTTAACCATCGGGGGTGGGTCAGATACGCAGTATTTT
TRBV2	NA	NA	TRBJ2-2	CASGGPVTGELFF	TGTGCCAGCGGAGGGCCGGTCACCGGGGAGCTGTTTTTT
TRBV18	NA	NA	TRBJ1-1	CASSTAEDTEAFF	TGTGCCAGCTCGACTGCCGAGGACACTGAAGCTTTCTTT
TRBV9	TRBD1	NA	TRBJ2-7	CASSVEDRGYYEQYF	TGTGCCAGCAGCGTAGAAGACAGGGGGTATTACGAGCAGTACTTC
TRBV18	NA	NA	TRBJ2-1	CASSTSGINEQFF	TGTGCCAGCTCCACCTCAGGGATAAATGAGCAGTTCTTC
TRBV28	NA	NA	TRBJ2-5	CASSPSWGPETQYF	TGTGCCAGCAGTCCCTCATGGGGACCGGAGACCCAGTACTTC
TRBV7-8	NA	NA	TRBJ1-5	CASSLDQGRIQHF	TGTGCCAGCAGCTTAGATCAGGGACGAATCCAGCATTTT
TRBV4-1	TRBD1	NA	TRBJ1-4	CASSQGGQGGRFREKLFF	TGCGCCAGCAGCCAGGGGGGACAGGGCGGCCGGTTCAGGGAAAAACTGTTTTTT
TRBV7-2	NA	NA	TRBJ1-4	CASSPTGWAGEKLFF	TGTGCCAGCAGCCCCACGGGATGGGCGGGAGAAAAACTGTTTTTT
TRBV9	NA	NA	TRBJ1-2	CASSVGASELYGYTF	TGTGCCAGCAGCGTAGGGGCCAGTGAATTATATGGCTACACCTTC
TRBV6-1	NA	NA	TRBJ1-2	CASSERDGPQWYGYTF	TGTGCCAGCAGTGAACGGGACGGACCACAATGGTATGGCTACACCTTC
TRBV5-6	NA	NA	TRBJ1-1	CASSSLGNMNTEAFF	TGTGCCAGCAGCTCCCTGGGAAACATGAACACTGAAGCTTTCTTT
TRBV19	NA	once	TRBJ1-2	CASSISQGKNYGYTF	TGTGCCAGTAGTATAAGCCAGGGAAAGAACTATGGCTACACCTTC
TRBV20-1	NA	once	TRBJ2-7	CSASGGGEQYF	TGCAGTGCTAGCGGGGGCGGAGAGCAGTACTTC
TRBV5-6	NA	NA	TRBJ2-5	CASSWGVETQYF	TGTGCCAGCAGCTGGGGCGTGGAGACCCAGTACTTC
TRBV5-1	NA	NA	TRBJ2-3	CASSLTPQGRTDTQYF	TGCGCCAGCAGCTTAACTCCCCAGGGCCGCACAGATACGCAGTATTTT
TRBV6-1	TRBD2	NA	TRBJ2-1	CASSEEGWATSGQYYNEQFF	TGTGCCAGCAGTGAAGAGGGTTGGGCCACTAGCGGACAGTACTACAATGAGCAGTTCTTC
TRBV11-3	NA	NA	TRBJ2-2	CASSLDFGAAEGELFF	TGTGCCAGCAGCTTAGATTTCGGGGCCGCGGAGGGGGAGCTGTTTTTT
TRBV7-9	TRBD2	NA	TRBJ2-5	CASSLVQGGETQYF	TGTGCCAGCAGCTTAGTTCAGGGAGGGGAGACCCAGTACTTC
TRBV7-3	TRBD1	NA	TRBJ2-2	CASSSQPGGRGAGELFF	TGTGCCAGCAGCTCCCAACCAGGGGGTCGAGGGGCCGGGGAGCTGTTTTTT
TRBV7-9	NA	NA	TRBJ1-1	CASSYQASRTEAFF	TGTGCCAGCAGCTATCAGGCGTCCCGGACTGAAGCTTTCTTT
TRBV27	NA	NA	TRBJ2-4	CASSLFLSGGIQYF	TGTGCCAGCAGTTTATTTTTATCTGGCGGCATTCAGTACTTC
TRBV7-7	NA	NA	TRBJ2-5	CASSPDRQETQYF	TGTGCTAGCAGCCCGGATAGGCAAGAGACCCAGTACTTC
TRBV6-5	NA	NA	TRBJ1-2	CASSPQRRLYGYTF	TGTGCCAGCAGTCCACAGCGGCGGCTTTATGGCTACACCTTC
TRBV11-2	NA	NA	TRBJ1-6	CASSLNSLGSPLHF	TGTGCCAGCAGCTTAAACAGCTTAGGCTCACCCCTCCACTTT
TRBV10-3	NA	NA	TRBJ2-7	CAITRDPANEQYF	TGTGCCATCACGAGGGACCCGGCCAACGAGCAGTACTTC
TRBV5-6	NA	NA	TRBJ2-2	CASSLAGTRGGELFF	TGTGCCAGCAGCTTGGCCGGGACTCGTGGCGGGGAGCTGTTTTTT
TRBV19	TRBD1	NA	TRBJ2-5	CASSLQRQGGETQYF	TGTGCCAGTAGTCTCCAAAGACAGGGTGGCGAGACCCAGTACTTC
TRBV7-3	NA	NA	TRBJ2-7	CASSLNQGRGEQYF	TGTGCCAGCAGCTTAAACCAGGGGCGGGGAGAGCAGTACTTC
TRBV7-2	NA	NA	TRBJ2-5	CASSSPSGAGRETQYF	TGTGCCAGCAGCTCCCCCTCCGGGGCAGGGAGGGAGACCCAGTACTTC
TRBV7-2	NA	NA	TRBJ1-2	CASSSGVYGYTF	TGTGCCAGCAGCTCTGGAGTCTATGGCTACACCTTC
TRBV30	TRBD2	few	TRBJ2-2	CAWKFGGTNTGELFF	TGTGCCTGGAAGTTCGGGGGGACGAACACCGGGGAGCTGTTTTTT
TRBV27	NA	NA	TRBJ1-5	CASSRFQGNQPQHF	TGTGCCAGCAGTCGTTTTCAGGGCAATCAGCCCCAGCATTTT